Shown below are 17 T cell receptor beta chains from a single sample sequenced in a study of T cells after yellow fever vaccination. Using its own MiXCR run on the 5' RACE reads, TCRdb lists one record per CDR3 protein. Among around 600,000 distinct CDR3 sequences listed, 9% to 15% were seen once. The sample in question was PBMCs, obtained on the day of the yellow fever booster vaccination. The receptors derive from a young man who received the YFV17D yellow fever vaccine.

The sample holds a few counts of this clonotype. DNA of the CDR3: TGTGCCAGCAGCCAACCCTCTAGAAGCGGGAGAGGCAATGAGCAGTTCTTC. Amino acids: CASSQPSRSGRGNEQFF. The V and J genes are TRBV7-9 and TRBJ2-1, with 8 nucleotides matching TRBD2. Germline CDR1 SEHNR, CDR2 FQNEAQ (reference sequence). This CDR3 comprises 17 residues. V trimming: 5 bases; J trimming: 6 bases; junction bases outside the gene matches: 15.

This chain connects TRBV20-1 to TRBJ2-5, with 8 bases aligning to TRBD2. The CDR3 loop spans 14 amino acids. CDR1 and CDR2 from the germline V gene are DFQATT and SNEGSKA (reference sequence). V was clipped by 5 bases and J by 4 bases; unmatched bases: 9. The CDR3 DNA is TGCAGTGCTCGCCCTCCGGGGGGGGCAGAGACCCAGTACTTC. Translation: CSARPPGGAETQYF.

This clonotype has a handful of counts. This sequence joins TRBV7-6 and TRBJ2-3, with D perhaps TRBD1 (6 bases). Trimming removed 3 bases at V and 3 bases at J, with 16 bases between. This CDR3 contains 16 residues. Looked up from germline, CDR1 is SGHVS and CDR2 is FNYEAQ. CDR3 residues: CASSFTGRVGTDTQYF. CDR3 DNA: TGTGCCAGCAGCTTCACAGGGAGAGTGGGGACAGATACGCAGTATTTT.

This clonotype was observed a few times. The CDR3 protein is CATSDVLGNTIYF. The CDR3 DNA reads as TGTGCCACCAGTGACGTACTCGGAAACACCATATATTTT. This chain connects TRBV24-1 to TRBJ1-3; D is ambiguous. Trimming cost V 4 bases and J 4 bases, with 7 bases left between them. CDR1 KGHDR and CDR2 SFDVKD come from the germline V gene. This CDR3 has 13 amino acids.

The rearrangement uses TRBV11-2 and TRBJ2-1; the D gene is possibly TRBD2 (5 bases). Per the germline V gene, CDR1 is SGHAT and CDR2 is FQNNGV. This CDR3 is 16 amino acids long. Trimming took off 0 bases at V and 3 bases at J, with 12 bases between the two ends. This CDR3 reads CASSLDWTPNYNEQFF. Here the CDR3 DNA reads TGTGCCAGCAGCTTAGATTGGACTCCTAACTACAATGAGCAGTTCTTC.

In this sample, this clonotype turned up a few times. The rearrangement joins TRBV20-1 to TRBJ2-7; TRBD2 matches at 9 bases. The V and J ends lost 4 bases and 6 bases, in that order; junction bases with no gene match: 10. Germline CDR1 is DFQATT and CDR2 is SNEGSKA (reference sequence). This CDR3 region has 14 residues. The CDR3 reads CSANLAGTSGEQYF. In DNA form, the CDR3 reads TGCAGTGCTAACCTAGCGGGAACCAGTGGCGAGCAGTACTTC.

This clonotype came up many times. CDR3 sequence (DNA): TGTGCCAGCAGTTACGACCCTGGGTCCTACGAGCAGTACTTC. Translated: CASSYDPGSYEQYF. The chain combines TRBV6-2 or TRBV6-3 with TRBJ2-7; D is uncertain. The CDR3 covers 14 residues. The V gene lost 2 bases and the J gene lost 1 base, with 9 bases spanning the gap. Germline values: CDR1 MNHEY, CDR2 SVGEGT.

This clonotype occurred a few times. The chain joins TRBV15 to TRBJ2-7; TRBD2 matches at 13 bases. The CDR3 length is 19 residues. Unmatched junction bases numbered 11, after V lost 3 bases and J lost 0 bases. CDR1 and CDR2 (germline): LNHNV, YYDKDF (reference sequence). The CDR3 DNA reads TGTGCCACCAGCAGCAGGGGCGGGACTAGCGGGGCGATCTCCTACGAGCAGTACTTC. Protein: CATSSRGGTSGAISYEQYF.

In this sample, this clonotype turned up a few times. This chain links TRBV10-3 with TRBJ2-3, with D perhaps TRBD1 (5 bases). The CDR3 is 15 amino acids. Deletions cut 0 bases from V and 4 bases from J, with 11 bases between. Germline V CDR1 and CDR2: ENHRY, SYGVKD. CDR3 coding DNA: TGTGCCATCAGTGAGTCGAACAGGCCCGCAGATACGCAGTATTTT. It encodes CAISESNRPADTQYF.

The chain has TRBV5-1 and TRBJ2-5; D is perhaps TRBD1 or TRBD2 (5 bases each). The germline V gene has CDR1 SGHRS and CDR2 YFSETQ. V shed 3 bases and J shed 5 bases, with 17 bases lying between them. This CDR3 has 15 amino acids. The CDR3 DNA sequence: TGCGCCAGCAGCTCTGTGGGGGTGAGGGGCGAGACCCAGTACTTC. Its protein product is CASSSVGVRGETQYF. Looking up the rest from reference TRBV5-1 and TRBJ2-5 gives the full variable domain: KAGVTQTPRYLIKTRGQQVTLSCSPISGHRSVSWYQQTPGQGLQFLFEYFSETQRNKGNFPGRFSGRQFSNSRSEMNVSTLELGDSALYLCASSSVGVRGETQYFGPGTRLLVL.

The V gene is TRBV20-1, the J gene TRBJ1-1, with unresolved D. The V gene lost 3 bases and the J gene lost 2 bases, with 10 bases spanning the gap. This CDR3 is built from 13 residues. Germline CDR1 and CDR2: DFQATT and SNEGSKA (reference sequence). The CDR3 sequence is CSARNEGNTEAFF. The CDR3 region has the DNA TGCAGTGCTAGGAATGAGGGTAACACTGAAGCTTTCTTT.

This chain joins TRBV5-1 and TRBJ2-3, with 8 bases aligning to TRBD2. CDR3 length: 16 amino acids. V dropped 2 bases and J dropped 5; count of bases not matched to a gene: 10. CDR1 and CDR2 (germline): SGHRS, YFSETQ. Here the CDR3 reads CASSLQSGSVGDTQYF. The CDR3 DNA sequence: TGCGCCAGCAGCTTACAAAGCGGGAGCGTGGGAGATACGCAGTATTTT.

Only a few counts were recorded for this clonotype. The chain employs TRBV5-5 and TRBJ1-6; 7 nucleotides match TRBD1. Germline V lookup: CDR1 SGHKS, CDR2 YYEKEE (reference sequence). Germline trimming cut 0 bases from V and 7 bases from J; bases unmatched to any gene: 7. The CDR3 is 16 amino acids. CDR3 sequence: CASSLGGGAVNSPLHF. The CDR3 region has the DNA TGTGCCAGCAGCTTGGGAGGGGGCGCGGTAAATTCACCCCTCCACTTT.

In its sample, this clonotype was seen many times. The V gene is TRBV29-1, the J gene TRBJ2-7; tentatively, D is TRBD2 (5 bases). The V end lost 3 bases, the J end lost 3 bases, and 12 bases lay between the germline ends. The germline gives CDR1 SQVTM, CDR2 ANQGSEA. CDR3 length: 13 amino acids. The DNA of the CDR3 is TGCAGCGTTGATCGGGGAAGTGGCTACGAGCAGTACTTC. Translation gives CSVDRGSGYEQYF.

V usage is TRBV7-9 and J usage is TRBJ2-5; perhaps D is TRBD1 or TRBD2 (5 bases each). Germline V gene sequence: CDR1 SEHNR, CDR2 FQNEAQ (reference sequence). The CDR3 contains 15 residues. V was shortened by 0 bases and J by 5 bases, with 13 bases between the two germline ends. CDR3 coding DNA: TGTGCCAGCAGCTTAGCGCAGGGACCCCAGGAGACCCAGTACTTC. It yields the protein CASSLAQGPQETQYF.

This clonotype has only a few counts. The rearrangement links TRBV12-3 or TRBV12-4 to TRBJ2-2; D possibly matches TRBD1 or TRBD2 (5 bases each). V lost 3 bases, J lost 6 bases, and 8 bases lay in between. The CDR3 is made up of 13 amino acids. The CDR3 bases are TGTGCCAGCAGTTTGGGGGACCCCGGGGAGCTGTTTTTT. It is translated as CASSLGDPGELFF.

The J gene is TRBJ2-3, the V gene TRBV24-1, with 7 bases that match TRBD1. Germline V gene lookup returns CDR1 KGHDR and CDR2 SFDVKD. The CDR3 length is 13 residues. The ends lost 7 bases at V and 4 bases at J; junction bases unmatched: 4. This chain's CDR3 is CATSEGAADTQYF. The CDR3 DNA reads as TGTGCCACCAGCGAGGGGGCGGCAGATACGCAGTATTTT.